Detailed here is one TCR beta chain. The sample originates from a study of blood T cell repertoires in COVID-19. Overall study context: Researchers got acute and convalescent COVID-19 samples from the United States, Italy and Spain. Sources were T cells, B-cell-depleted T cells, or PBMCs; the material itself was cDNA or gDNA.

Per the original methods: The assay estimated nucleated cells by amplifying reference gene primers. Sequencing used immunoSEQ multiplex PCR; TCRdb keeps in-frame clones, though not all of them. V and J calls and clone size are copied from that table; D and trimming were computed from the DNA. The sample carries about 70,000 clones, more than 65% recorded once. CDR3 length: 16 amino acids. Germline assignment: CDR1 SGHRS and CDR2 YFSETQ. The junction had 12 bases not matched to a gene; V was cut back by 4 bases and J by 6 bases. Material: peripheral blood. The V and J genes are TRBV5-1 and TRBJ2-1; 8 bases map to TRBD2. The source of this sequence is a woman aged 80 or over with active or convalescent COVID-19. CDR3 residues: CASSVVSGGLGNEQFF. CDR3 nucleotides: TGCGCCAGCAGCGTGGTGTCGGGGGGGCTTGGCAATGAGCAGTTCTTC.